One sample yielded the 11 T cell receptor beta chains listed below, sequenced in a study of T cells in Graves' hyperthyroidism and ophthalmopathy. Regions amplified from RNA transcripts were the TCR beta CDR3 regions. Using the HTBI primer set, a first-round RT-PCR was run on the TCR CDR3. TCRdb passed the multiplex PCR reads through MiXCR, listing each CDR3 protein once. The data contain around 100,000 distinct CDR3 sequences, roughly 47% of them seen just once; the ten biggest clones take up 26%. The specimen sequenced was blood. All receptors come from a man aged 40-49 years with Graves' hyperthyroidism.

This chain connects TRBV11-1 to TRBJ2-1, with a possible D match to TRBD1 (6 bases). V was trimmed by 7 bases and J by 2 bases, leaving 15 bases between them. The CDR3 is 15 amino acids. Germline V CDR1 and CDR2: SGHAT, FQDESV (reference sequence). The CDR3 region is CASTPTGSTYNEQFF. Written as DNA, the CDR3 is TGTGCCAGCACCCCCACAGGGTCAACCTACAATGAGCAGTTCTTC.

This rearrangement joins TRBV7-8 to TRBJ2-7, with 8 bases matching TRBD2. There are 15 residues in the CDR3. From germline, CDR1 is SGHVS and CDR2 FQNEAQ. Trimming cost V 6 bases and J 3 bases; bases outside gene matches: 10. CDR3 residues: CASRNTGTSGYEQYF. CDR3 in DNA: TGTGCCAGCAGAAATACCGGAACTAGCGGCTACGAGCAGTACTTC.

Of note for this clonotype: Germline is not matched at one junction end, which may reflect a read error. This chain uses TRBV12-3 or TRBV12-4 with TRBJ2-7, with 7 positions matching TRBD2. CDR3 size: 11 residues. The chain's CDR3 is CAIKVGGSQGF. DNA of the CDR3: TGTGCCATCAAGGTGGGGGGGTCCCAAGGCTTC.

This clonotype has a handful of counts. The chain couples TRBV7-3 to TRBJ2-1; D not certain. CDR3 length: 14 residues. From germline, CDR1 is SGHTA and CDR2 FQGTGA. The CDR3 DNA is TGTGCTAGGAACGCTCCCGGATACACGAATGAGCAGTTCTTC. Translation gives CARNAPGYTNEQFF.

In its sample, this clonotype was seen many times. The rearrangement links TRBV24-1 to TRBJ1-1; 7 positions agree with TRBD1. Germline V gene sequence: CDR1 KGHDR, CDR2 SFDVKD. V was clipped by 10 bases and J by 4 bases; unmatched bases: 11. CDR3 length: 14 residues. In DNA, the CDR3 is TGTGCCACTCTTCCCCCTTACAGGGGCACTGAAGCTTTCTTT. It is translated as CATLPPYRGTEAFF.

About this clonotype itself: One base away lies a much larger clone, so this may be a sequencing read error. The chain employs TRBV5-8 and TRBJ1-1; 8 nucleotides line up with TRBD1. The V and J ends lost 4 bases and 6 bases, in that order; junction bases with no gene match: 11. The CDR3 extends over 15 amino acids. Germline CDR1 and CDR2: SGHTS and YDEGEE. In nucleotides, the CDR3 is TGTGCCAGCAGCGCTGGACAGGGAGTTCCCCCTGAAGCTTTCTTT. Translating gives CASSAGQGVPPEAFF.

To note about this clonotype: This clone may be a read error of a much larger clone one base away. V gene TRBV9 combines with J gene TRBJ2-1; D possibly corresponds to TRBD1 (5 bases). CDR3 size: 14 residues. Germline values: CDR1 SGDLS, CDR2 YYNGEE. For the CDR3, the DNA is TGTGCCAGCAGGGTAGGTCCAGGGCGCGATGAGCGGTTCTTC. Its protein product is CASRVGPGRDERFF.

This clonotype was seen a handful of times. The CDR3 nucleotides are TGTGCCAGCTACCAGGGACAGGGGATCTACAATGAGCAGTTCTTC. Amino acids: CASYQGQGIYNEQFF. This chain links TRBV7-3 with TRBJ2-1; 10 positions agree with TRBD1. The V gene's germline CDR1 is SGHTA and CDR2 FQGTGA. Trimming removed 8 bases from V and 3 bases from J; junction bases left unmatched: 7. This CDR3 region has 15 residues.

This clonotype was picked up many times. At one end the junction does not follow the germline gene, possibly because of a read error. CDR3 coding DNA: TGCGCCAGCAGCCAGACAGGGAACTCTGGAAACACTATATATTTT. The encoded protein is CASSQTGNSGNTIYF. V gene TRBV5-1 combines with J gene TRBJ1-3, with 7 bases matching TRBD1. Germline loops: CDR1 SGHRS, CDR2 YFSETQ. CDR3 length: 15 amino acids.

With regard to this clonotype: This likely comes from a read error, as the CDR3 has no conserved phenylalanine or tryptophan at its end. The CDR3 DNA reads as TGTGCTTCATCGGGCTCTGGAAACACCATATATATT. Its protein product is CASSGSGNTIYI. The J gene is TRBJ1-3, the V gene TRBV19; D uncertain. Germline V gives CDR1 LNHDA, CDR2 SQIVND (reference sequence). This CDR3 is built from 12 residues.

The chain employs TRBV7-2 and TRBJ1-3; D gene uncertain. The CDR3 has 14 amino acids. V lost 6 bases and J 7 bases, leaving 16 bases between the germline ends. Germline V CDR1 and CDR2: SGHTA, FQGNSA. CDR3 DNA sequence: TGTGCCAGCAGTCCTGGACTAGCGGGTAACACCATATATTTT. Protein product: CASSPGLAGNTIYF.